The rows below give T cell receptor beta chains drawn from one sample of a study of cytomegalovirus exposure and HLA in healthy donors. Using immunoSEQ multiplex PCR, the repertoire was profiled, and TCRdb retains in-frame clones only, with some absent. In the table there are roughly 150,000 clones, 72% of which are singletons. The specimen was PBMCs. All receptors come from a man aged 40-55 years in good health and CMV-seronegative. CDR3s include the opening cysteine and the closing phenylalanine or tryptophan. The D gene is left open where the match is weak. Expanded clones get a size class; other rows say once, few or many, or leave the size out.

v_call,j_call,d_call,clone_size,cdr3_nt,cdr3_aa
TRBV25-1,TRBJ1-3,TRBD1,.,TGTGCCAGCGCCGGGACAGGGTATGGAAACACCATATATTTT,CASAGTGYGNTIYF
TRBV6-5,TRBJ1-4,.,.,TGTGCCAGCAGTTCCGATGACAGGAGAAATGAAAAACTGTTTTTT,CASSSDDRRNEKLFF
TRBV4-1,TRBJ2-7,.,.,TGCGCCAGCAGCCCGGTGGGGGGGCCCTACGAGCAGTACTTC,CASSPVGGPYEQYF
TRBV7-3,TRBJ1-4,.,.,TGTGCCAGCAGCCCTAATGGACAGCCAGATGAAAAACTGTTTTTT,CASSPNGQPDEKLFF
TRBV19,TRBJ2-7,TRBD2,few,TGTGCCAGTAGTATAGGACTAGCGGCGCACTACGAGCAGTACTTC,CASSIGLAAHYEQYF
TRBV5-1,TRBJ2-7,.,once,TGCGCCAGCAGCTCCAGACAGGCCCTCGGCGAGCAGTACTTC,CASSSRQALGEQYF
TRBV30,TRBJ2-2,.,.,TGTGCCTGGACCCCCAGGACCGGGGAGCTGTTTTTT,CAWTPRTGELFF
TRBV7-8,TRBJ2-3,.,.,TGTGCCAGCAGGGGGACACGGACGAGCACAGATACGCAGTATTTT,CASRGTRTSTDTQYF
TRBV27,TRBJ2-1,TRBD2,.,TGTGCCAGCAGTGCATTAGCGGGGGGTACATACAATGAGCAGTTCTTC,CASSALAGGTYNEQFF
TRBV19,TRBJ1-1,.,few,TGTGCCAGTAGTATTACAGAGAACACTGAAGCTTTCTTT,CASSITENTEAFF
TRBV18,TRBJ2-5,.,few,TGTGCCAGCTCTGGGTGGGGAGCCCAAGAGACCCAGTACTTC,CASSGWGAQETQYF
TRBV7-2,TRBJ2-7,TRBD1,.,TGTGCCAGCAGCTTAGATTGGGCCAGGGGGAGCTCCTACGAGCAGTACTTC,CASSLDWARGSSYEQYF
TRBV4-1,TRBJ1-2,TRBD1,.,TGCGCCAGCAGCCAAGAACGAGGTGACAGGGTTTATGGCTACACCTTC,CASSQERGDRVYGYTF
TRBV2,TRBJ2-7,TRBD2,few,TGTGCCAGCAGTTACTCGCTAGCGGGTTCCTACGAGCAGTACTTC,CASSYSLAGSYEQYF
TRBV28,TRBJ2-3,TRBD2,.,TGTGCCAGCAGTATCCCAAGCGGGAGGGCCTCAGATACGCAGTATTTT,CASSIPSGRASDTQYF
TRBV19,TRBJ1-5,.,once,TGTGCCAGTAGTCTGGCGGTTGGCAATCAGCCCCAGCATTTT,CASSLAVGNQPQHF
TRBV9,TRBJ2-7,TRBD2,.,TGTGCCAGCAGCGCCTTAGCGGGGGGGAATGAGCAGTACTTC,CASSALAGGNEQYF
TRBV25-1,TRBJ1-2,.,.,TGTGCCAGCAGACCGGGACACCTTTCGGACTATGGCTACACCTTC,CASRPGHLSDYGYTF
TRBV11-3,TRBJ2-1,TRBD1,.,TGTGCCAGCAGCTATGGACAGGTGGCCAATGAGCAGTTCTTC,CASSYGQVANEQFF
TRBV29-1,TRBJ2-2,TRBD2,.,TGCAGCGTCGGGGGGGGGCTAGCGGGGCGCGCGAACACCGGGGAGCTGTTTTTT,CSVGGGLAGRANTGELFF
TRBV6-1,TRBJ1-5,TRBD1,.,TGTGCCAGCAGCGGAGAGGGACAGGGACAGCCCCAGCATTTT,CASSGEGQGQPQHF
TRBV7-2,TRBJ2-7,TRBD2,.,TGTGCCAGCAGCTTTAATAGCGGGGCCTCATACGAGCAGTACTTC,CASSFNSGASYEQYF
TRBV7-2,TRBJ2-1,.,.,TGTGCCAGCAGCCCCCATGAGAGTATCAATGAGCAGTTCTTC,CASSPHESINEQFF
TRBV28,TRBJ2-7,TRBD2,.,TGTGCCAGCAGTTCCCCCCATGCGGGAGCGTACGAGCAGTACTTC,CASSSPHAGAYEQYF
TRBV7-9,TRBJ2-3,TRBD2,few,TGTGCCAGCAGCTTAGGGGGACTAGGCCGCACAGATACGCAGTATTTT,CASSLGGLGRTDTQYF
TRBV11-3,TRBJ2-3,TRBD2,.,TGTGCCAGCAGCTCTAGCGGAGGGGTCCCAGATACGCAGTATTTT,CASSSSGGVPDTQYF
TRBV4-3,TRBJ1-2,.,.,TGCGCCAGCAGCCAAGAACTCAGGAACTATGGCTACACCTTC,CASSQELRNYGYTF
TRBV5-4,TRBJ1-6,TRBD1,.,TGTGCCAGCAGCCTAAGGACAGGGAATAATTCACCCCTCCACTTT,CASSLRTGNNSPLHF
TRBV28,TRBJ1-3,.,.,TGTGCCAGCAGTTTCCAGGCAGCCCGAAACACCATATATTTT,CASSFQAARNTIYF